This T cell receptor (beta chain) emerged from a study of tumor-infiltrating lymphocytes in localized non-small cell lung cancer. Study details: Patients included smokers and never-smokers with various histologies, some sampled after neoadjuvant chemotherapy.

Profiling relied on immunoSEQ multiplex PCR, and the TCRdb table lists in-frame clones only, not all of them. Among roughly 7,200 clones listed, about 80% were seen once. The sample consisted of uninvolved lung tissue not adjacent to the tumor. The clonotype comes from a human donor with non-small cell lung cancer.

CDR3 sequence: CASSAEGASDTQYF. CDR3 coding DNA: TGTGCCAGCAGTGCGGAAGGGGCTTCAGATACGCAGTATTTT. The chain joins TRBV6-4 to TRBJ2-3; possible D gene TRBD1, 5 bases. The CDR3 is 14 amino acids. The V gene lost 4 bases and the J gene lost 4 bases, with 12 bases spanning the gap. CDR1 is MRHNA, CDR2 SNTAGT, per germline.